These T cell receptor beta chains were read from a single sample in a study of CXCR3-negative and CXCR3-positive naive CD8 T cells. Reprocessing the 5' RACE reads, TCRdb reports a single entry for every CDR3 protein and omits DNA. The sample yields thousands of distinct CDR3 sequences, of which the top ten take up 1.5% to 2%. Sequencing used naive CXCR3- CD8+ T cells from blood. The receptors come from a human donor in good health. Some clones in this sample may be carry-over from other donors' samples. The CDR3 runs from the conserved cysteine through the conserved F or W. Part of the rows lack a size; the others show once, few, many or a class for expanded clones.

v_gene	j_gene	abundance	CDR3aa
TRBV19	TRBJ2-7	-	CASSMREAYEQYF
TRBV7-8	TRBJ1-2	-	CASGGAQSDYGYTF
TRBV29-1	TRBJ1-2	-	CSARDITDSYGYTF
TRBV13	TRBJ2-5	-	CASSLGQEETQYF
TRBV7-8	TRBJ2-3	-	CASRLGGTDTQYF
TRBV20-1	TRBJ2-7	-	CSAQGRGAYYEQYF
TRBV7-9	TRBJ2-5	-	CPRSFAPGQDQETQYF
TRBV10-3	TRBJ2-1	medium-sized	CAISDVGARSGSTVYNEQFF
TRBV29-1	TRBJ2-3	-	CSVEVAGRNTQYF
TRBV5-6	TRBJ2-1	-	CASSPRDYNNEQFF
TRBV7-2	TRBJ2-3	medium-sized	CASSLGGGSADTQYF
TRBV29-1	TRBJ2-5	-	CSVERPGREETQYF
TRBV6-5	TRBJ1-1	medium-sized	CASGVRVDTEAFF
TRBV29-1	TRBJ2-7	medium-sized	CSVEDPGFEQYF
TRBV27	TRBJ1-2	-	CASSFEGGWPLGYTF
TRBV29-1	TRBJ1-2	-	CSGKGGAGGGYTF
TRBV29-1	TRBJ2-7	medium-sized	CSVGQSSYEQYF
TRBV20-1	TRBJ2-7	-	CSARRRDTYEQYF
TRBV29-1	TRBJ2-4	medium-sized	CSVEDQGYIQYF
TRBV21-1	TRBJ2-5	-	CASNDILETQYF
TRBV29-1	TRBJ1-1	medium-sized	CSVEEDRGTEAFF
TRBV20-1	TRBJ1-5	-	CSAGDRGNSQPQHF
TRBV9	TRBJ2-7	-	CASSVWDGSSYEQYF
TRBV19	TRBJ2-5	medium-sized	CASSGLAGQETQYF
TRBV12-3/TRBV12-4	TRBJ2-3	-	CASSFGGRTDTQYF
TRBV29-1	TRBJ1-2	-	CSVPGGTDYGYTF
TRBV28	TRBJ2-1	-	CASSRLWAEQFF
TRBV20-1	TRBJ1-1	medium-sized	CSAWRGAEAFF
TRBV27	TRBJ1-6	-	CASSLSAEREWTLHF
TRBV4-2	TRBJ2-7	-	CASSLGTGSYEQYF
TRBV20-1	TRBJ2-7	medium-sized	CSARETDLDREQLYEQYF
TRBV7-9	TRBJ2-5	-	CASSLARAKETQYF
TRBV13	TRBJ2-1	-	CASSPLSGRKNNEQFF
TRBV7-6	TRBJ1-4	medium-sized	CASSLASFATNEKLFF
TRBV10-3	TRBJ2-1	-	CAISGTSGRSDNEQFF
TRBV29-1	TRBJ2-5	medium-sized	CSERRWGGETQYF
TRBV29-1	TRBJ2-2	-	CSARGGDTGELFF
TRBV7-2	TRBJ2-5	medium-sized	CASSLIAAGGGETQYF
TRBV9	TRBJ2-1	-	CASSTTGLPNEQFF
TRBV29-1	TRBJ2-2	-	CSVVVSMRPGELFF
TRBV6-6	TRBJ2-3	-	CASSYSAGSQDTQYF
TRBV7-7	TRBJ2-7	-	CASSLGGTQDQQYF
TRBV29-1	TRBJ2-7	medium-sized	CSVEDRVQYEQYF
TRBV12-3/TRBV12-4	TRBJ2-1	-	CASSPPNNEQFF
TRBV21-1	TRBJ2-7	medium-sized	CASSKVYRAYEQYF
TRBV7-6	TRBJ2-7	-	CASSEGTSGFYEQYF
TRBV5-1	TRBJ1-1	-	CASSPVGGENTEAFF
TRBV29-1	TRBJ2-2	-	CSVETGPSSGELFF
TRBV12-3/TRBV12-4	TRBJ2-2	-	CASNPTDRWDTGELFF
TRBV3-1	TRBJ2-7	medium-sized	CASSQVSTSDHEQYF
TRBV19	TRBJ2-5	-	CASSMGSPGTQYF
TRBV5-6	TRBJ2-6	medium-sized	CASSPPVFGTGSSGANVLTF
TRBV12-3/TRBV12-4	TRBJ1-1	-	CASSLAGDKAFF
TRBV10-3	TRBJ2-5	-	CAIKGQDQETQYF